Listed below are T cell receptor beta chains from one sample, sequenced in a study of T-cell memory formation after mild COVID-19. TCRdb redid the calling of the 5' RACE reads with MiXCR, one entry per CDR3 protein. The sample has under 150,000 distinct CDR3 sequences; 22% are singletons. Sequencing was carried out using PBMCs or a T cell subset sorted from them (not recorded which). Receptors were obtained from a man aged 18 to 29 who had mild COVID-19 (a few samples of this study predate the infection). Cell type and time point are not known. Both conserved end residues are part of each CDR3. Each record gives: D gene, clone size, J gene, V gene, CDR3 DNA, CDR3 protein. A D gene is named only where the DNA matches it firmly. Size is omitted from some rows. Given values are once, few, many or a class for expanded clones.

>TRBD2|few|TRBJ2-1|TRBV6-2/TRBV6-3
TGTGCCAGCAGCCAGACTAGCGGGGAATCACCTTACAATGAGCAGTTCTTC
CASSQTSGESPYNEQFF
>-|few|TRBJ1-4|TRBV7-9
TGTGCCAGCGGACCCAAAAATGAAAAACTGTTTTTT
CASGPKNEKLFF
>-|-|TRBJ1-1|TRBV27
TGTGCCAGCAGTTTAGCGGGGACACTCGGCACTGAAGCTTTCTTT
CASSLAGTLGTEAFF
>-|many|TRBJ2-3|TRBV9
TGTGCCAGCAGCGGTGGAATGGATACGCAGTATTTT
CASSGGMDTQYF
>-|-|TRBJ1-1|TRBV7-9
TGTGCCAGCAGCACCCCAGGGACCACTGAAGCTTTCTTT
CASSTPGTTEAFF
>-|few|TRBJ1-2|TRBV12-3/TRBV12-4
TGTGCCAGCAGTTTTATGGTCCTCGGGGGCTACACCTTC
CASSFMVLGGYTF
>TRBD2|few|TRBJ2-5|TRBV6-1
TGTGCCAGCAGCAGTCTCTCGGGCGGGGGAGCACAAGAGACCCAGTACTTC
CASSSLSGGGAQETQYF
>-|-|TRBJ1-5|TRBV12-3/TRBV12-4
TGTGCCAGCACCCGAGGAGGTTTCCCCCAGCATTTT
CASTRGGFPQHF
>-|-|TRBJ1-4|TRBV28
TGTGCCAGCAGTTTTCCCAGGGCGAGCGGTCATGGGGTAAATGAAAAACTGTTTTTT
CASSFPRASGHGVNEKLFF
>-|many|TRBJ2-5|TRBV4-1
TGCGCCAGCAGCCGAGGGGGGGTCAGGGCCTGGGAGACCCAGTACTTC
CASSRGGVRAWETQYF
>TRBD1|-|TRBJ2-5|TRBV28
TGTGCCAGCCAAAGCCCGGAGGTGACAGGGGGTGGGGAGACCCAGTACTTC
CASQSPEVTGGGETQYF
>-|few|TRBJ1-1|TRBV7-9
TGTGCCAGCAGCTTAGCGCGGGAGGTCACTGAAGCTTTCTTT
CASSLAREVTEAFF
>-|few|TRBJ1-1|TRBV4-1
TGCGCCAGCAGCCAAGATCTGGGCTTGGTGAACACTGAAGCTTTCTTT
CASSQDLGLVNTEAFF
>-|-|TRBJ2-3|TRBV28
TGTGCCAGCAGTTCCGGGGCAGATACGCAGTATTTT
CASSSGADTQYF
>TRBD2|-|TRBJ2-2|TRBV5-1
TGCGCCAGCAGCTTCAGCGGGGGGGCGCCCGGGGAGCTGTTTTTT
CASSFSGGAPGELFF
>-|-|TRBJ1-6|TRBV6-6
TGTGCCAGCAGTTACTCGACAGATAATTCACCCCTCCACTTT
CASSYSTDNSPLHF
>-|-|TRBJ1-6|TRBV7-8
TGTGCCAGCAGCGCCCCGGGGAGGTCCTATAATTCACCCCTCCACTTT
CASSAPGRSYNSPLHF
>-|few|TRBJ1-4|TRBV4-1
TGCGCCAGCAGCCCCACATTCCGGGGAGTTGAAAAACTGTTTTTT
CASSPTFRGVEKLFF
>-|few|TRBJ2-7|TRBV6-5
TGTGCCAGCAGTTACTCGATTTCCAGGCATGCCTCCTACGAGCAGTACTTC
CASSYSISRHASYEQYF
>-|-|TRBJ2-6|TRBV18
TGTGCCAGCCACACCGGGAGCGCAGGAGGCTATGGGGCCAACGTCCTGACTTTC
CASHTGSAGGYGANVLTF
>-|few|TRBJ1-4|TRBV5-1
TGCGCCAGCAGGCCGACCCCGTCATTCAATGAAAAACTGTTTTTT
CASRPTPSFNEKLFF
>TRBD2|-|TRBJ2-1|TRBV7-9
TGTGCCAGCAGCGCGGGGGGGTTCGATGAGCAGTTCTTC
CASSAGGFDEQFF
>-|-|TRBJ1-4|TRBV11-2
TGTGCCAGCAGATCGGATGAAAAACTGTTTTTT
CASRSDEKLFF
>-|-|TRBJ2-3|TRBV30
TGTGCCTGGACCCCATGGGGGGCCCTAGATACGCAGTATTTT
CAWTPWGALDTQYF
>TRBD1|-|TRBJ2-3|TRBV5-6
TGTGCCAGCAGCGTCGGACAGGGGGAGTGGGATACGCAGTATTTT
CASSVGQGEWDTQYF
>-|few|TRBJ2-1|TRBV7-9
TGTGCCAGCAGCTTAGTGGGGGGACGGAATGAGCAGTTCTTC
CASSLVGGRNEQFF
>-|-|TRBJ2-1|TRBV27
TGTGCCAGCAGCTCAGGGTGGAATGAGCAGTTCTTC
CASSSGWNEQFF
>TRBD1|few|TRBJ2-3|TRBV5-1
TGCGCCAGCAGCATACATCAGGGGGCTAGCACAGATACGCAGTATTTT
CASSIHQGASTDTQYF
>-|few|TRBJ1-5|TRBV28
TGTGCCAGCAGTTTCGTTCAGCTCAATCAGCCCCAGCATTTT
CASSFVQLNQPQHF
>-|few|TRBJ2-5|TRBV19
TGTGCCACCGGTGCCGGGACCGCTCTTGGGGAGACCCAGTACTTC
CATGAGTALGETQYF
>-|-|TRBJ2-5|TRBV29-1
TGCAGCGTTGCCCCCCCAGAACCCATGATGTTGGAGACCCAGTACTTC
CSVAPPEPMMLETQYF
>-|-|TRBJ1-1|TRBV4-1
TGCGCCAGCAGCCCGGTCAAGTTGAACACTGAAGCTTTCTTT
CASSPVKLNTEAFF
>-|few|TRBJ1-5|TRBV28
TGTGCCAGCAGTTTATTTAGGACATCCCAGTTTACCGGATTCCCTTCGCATTTT
CASSLFRTSQFTGFPSHF
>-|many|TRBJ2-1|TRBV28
TGTGCCAGCATAAAGCGGGCCCACAATGAGCAGTTCTTC
CASIKRAHNEQFF
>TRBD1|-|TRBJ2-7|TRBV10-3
TGTGCCACCGGACAGGGGGCCAAGTACGAGCAGTACTTC
CATGQGAKYEQYF
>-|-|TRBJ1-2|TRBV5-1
TGCGCCAGCAGCTTGGCCGAAGACAGCATCTATGGCTACACCTTC
CASSLAEDSIYGYTF
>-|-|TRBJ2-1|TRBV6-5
TGTGCCAGCAGTTACTCGAAAATTGGTGAGCAGTTCTTC
CASSYSKIGEQFF
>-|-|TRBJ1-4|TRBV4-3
TGCGCCAGCAGCCAGGAGGGGCTGGGGAAACTGTTTTTT
CASSQEGLGKLFF
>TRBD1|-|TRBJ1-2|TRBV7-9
TGTGCCAGCAGCCCTACCCGGGACAGGGATTATGGCTACACCTTC
CASSPTRDRDYGYTF
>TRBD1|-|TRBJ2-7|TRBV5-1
TGCGCCAGCAGCCTCGGGACAGACTCCTACGAGCAGTACTTC
CASSLGTDSYEQYF
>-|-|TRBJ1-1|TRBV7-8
TGTGCCAGCAGCTTATGGGCCGGATCTGAAGCTTTCTTT
CASSLWAGSEAFF
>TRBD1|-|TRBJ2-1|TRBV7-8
TGTGCCAGCAGCGACGGACAGGGACAGTACAATGAGCAGTTCTTC
CASSDGQGQYNEQFF
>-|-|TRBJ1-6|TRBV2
TGTGCCAGCGGAAGGGACGGAAGCTCCTATAATTCACCCCTCCACTTT
CASGRDGSSYNSPLHF
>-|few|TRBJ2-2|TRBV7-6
TGTGCCAGCAGCTTATTGGCAGAAAACACCGGGGAGCTGTTTTTT
CASSLLAENTGELFF
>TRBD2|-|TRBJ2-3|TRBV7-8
TGTGCCAGCAGCGCGGGGGGCGGAGGAGGTGCAGATACGCAGTATTTT
CASSAGGGGGADTQYF
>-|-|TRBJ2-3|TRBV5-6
TGTGCCAGCAGCTTGTTAGGCGGGGGCATTAGCACAGATACGCAGTATTTT
CASSLLGGGISTDTQYF